The 26 T cell receptor beta chains below all came from one sample that was sequenced in a study of T cell changes during pregnancy in multiple sclerosis. Clones were sequenced by immunoSEQ multiplex PCR, and TCRdb holds only the in-frame ones, with some missing. The sample holds 100,000 or so clones; around 92% are singletons and the top ten take 1.9%. Sequencing used peripheral blood, obtained after pregnancy. The source of these receptors is a female donor with multiple sclerosis, enrolled in a pregnancy study.

The chain is built from TRBV5-1 and TRBJ2-7, with no clear D. This CDR3 is 13 amino acids long. Germline values: CDR1 SGHRS, CDR2 YFSETQ. V was cut by 2 bases and J by 3 bases, with 9 bases left in between. CDR3 region: CASSFAPNYEQYF. The CDR3 coding sequence is TGCGCCAGCAGCTTCGCTCCTAACTACGAGCAGTACTTC.

The CDR3 is CASSTYSNPNGNTIYF. The CDR3 nucleotides are TGTGCCAGCAGCACCTACTCTAACCCCAATGGAAACACCATATATTTT. The chain is built from TRBV9 and TRBJ1-3; D uncertain. V gave up 4 bases and J gave up 3 bases, with 17 bases separating them. Germline V CDR1 and CDR2: SGDLS, YYNGEE. The CDR3 is 16 amino acids. The variable domain in full, with the rest retrieved from reference TRBV9 and TRBJ1-3, is DSGVTQTPKHLITATGQRVTLRCSPRSGDLSVYWYQQSLDQGLQFLIQYYNGEERAKGNILERFSAQQFPDLHSELNLSSLELGDSALYFCASSTYSNPNGNTIYFGEGSWLTVV.

The chain is built from TRBV11-3 and TRBJ2-7; the match to TRBD1 covers 10 bases. The CDR3 is made up of 15 amino acids. Unmatched junction bases numbered 9, after V lost 3 bases and J lost 7 bases. The germline V gene has CDR1 SGHNT and CDR2 YENEEA. CDR3 in amino acids: CASSFTGTGVGEQYF. CDR3 nucleotide sequence: TGTGCCAGCAGCTTTACCGGGACAGGGGTAGGAGAGCAGTACTTC.

In its sample, this clone was seen once. The V and J genes are TRBV4-1 and TRBJ1-4; 7 bases match TRBD1. The CDR3 spans 15 residues. V trimming: 0 bases; J trimming: 10 bases; junction bases outside the gene matches: 8. Looked up from germline, CDR1 is MGHRA and CDR2 is YSYEKL. The CDR3 loop is CASSQEGLQGRKLFF. In DNA, the CDR3 is TGCGCCAGCAGCCAAGAGGGGCTACAGGGGCGAAAACTGTTTTTT.

V and J are TRBV5-4 and TRBJ2-3; 7 nucleotides match TRBD2. V lost 3 bases, J lost 7 bases, and 11 bases stayed unmatched. The germline V gene encodes CDR1 SGHNT and CDR2 YYREEE (reference sequence). This CDR3 is 15 amino acids long. The CDR3 here is CASSSQKRGRNTQYF. The CDR3 DNA follows: TGTGCCAGCAGCTCCCAAAAGCGGGGCCGGAATACGCAGTATTTT. The variable domain in full, with the rest retrieved from reference TRBV5-4 and TRBJ2-3, is ETGVTQSPTHLIKTRGQQVTLRCSSQSGHNTVSWYQQALGQGPQFIFQYYREEENGRGNFPPRFSGLQFPNYSSELNVNALELDDSALYLCASSSQKRGRNTQYFGPGTRLTVL.

The V and J genes are TRBV9 and TRBJ2-4, with a weak D call TRBD1 (6 bases). The V gene lost 3 bases and the J gene lost 10 bases, with 17 bases spanning the gap. CDR1 and CDR2 (germline): SGDLS, YYNGEE. The CDR3 spans 14 residues. CDR3: CASSGNDSRGIQYF. The CDR3 DNA reads as TGTGCCAGCAGCGGAAATGACTCGAGGGGGATTCAGTACTTC.

This chain connects TRBV7-6 to TRBJ2-2; no definite D call. This CDR3 has 13 amino acids. CDR1 is SGHVS and CDR2 is FNYEAQ in the germline V gene. V dropped 1 base and J dropped 7 bases, with 7 bases sitting between them. The chain's CDR3 is CASSLDYVGELFF. In nucleotides, the CDR3 is TGTGCCAGCAGCTTAGATTATGTCGGGGAGCTGTTTTTT.

The chain couples TRBV9 to TRBJ2-5, with TRBD1 as a possible D gene (5 bases). The CDR3 is 13 residues long. With 0 bases removed from V and 5 bases from J, the gap between germline ends came to 8 bases. Germline V gene sequence: CDR1 SGDLS, CDR2 YYNGEE. This CDR3 is CASSVAGWETQYF. CDR3 coding DNA: TGTGCCAGCAGCGTAGCAGGGTGGGAGACCCAGTACTTC.

The chain employs TRBV6-1 and TRBJ1-6; TRBD1 might be the D (6 bases). The CDR3 spans 15 residues. Trimming removed 4 bases at V and 8 bases at J, with 15 bases between. Looked up from germline, CDR1 is MNHNS and CDR2 is SASEGT. The DNA of the CDR3 is TGTGCCAGCAGTGTACAGGGCCACTTAGATTCACCCCTCCACTTT. This translates into CASSVQGHLDSPLHF.

This chain uses TRBV28 with TRBJ2-3; 10 bases are shared with TRBD2. The germline CDR1 and CDR2 sequences are MDHEN and SYDVKM. V shed 7 bases and J 15 bases; nucleotides not matched to a gene: 10. The CDR3 is 12 residues long. In DNA, the CDR3 is TGTGCCAGCACCTCAGGGGTAGCGGGAGGATATTTT. Translated, it gives CASTSGVAGGYF.

V and J are TRBV9 and TRBJ2-1, with 8 bases lining up with TRBD1. Per the germline V gene, CDR1 is SGDLS and CDR2 is YYNGEE. The length of the CDR3 is 15 residues. V was clipped by 3 bases and J by 1 base; unmatched bases: 3. As DNA, the CDR3 is TGTGCCAGCAGCGACCGGGACAGGTCCTACAATGAGCAGTTCTTC. Translating it yields CASSDRDRSYNEQFF.

This chain links TRBV25-1 with TRBJ1-2; TRBD1 matches 9 bases. Per germline, CDR1 MGHDK and CDR2 SYGVNS. The CDR3 is 15 amino acids. Losses at the gene ends were 8 bases for V and 7 bases for J; bases not matched to a gene: 14. CDR3 bases: TGTGCCAGCTCCCAATCCACCGGGACAGGGAGTGGCTACACCTTC. Encoded protein: CASSQSTGTGSGYTF.

The chain joins TRBV6-1 to TRBJ1-2; no clear D. This CDR3 is 13 amino acids long. V lost 4 bases and J lost 8, with 14 bases in between. Germline V gene data show CDR1 as MNHNS and CDR2 as SASEGT. DNA of the CDR3: TGTGCCAGCAGTGGGGGATTATCGGGGGGCTACACCTTC. Its protein is CASSGGLSGGYTF.

The J gene is TRBJ2-3, the V gene TRBV9; 11 nucleotides align to TRBD2. This CDR3 contains 16 residues. Germline CDR1 SGDLS, CDR2 YYNGEE. V shed 4 bases, J shed 4 bases, and the junction held 8 bases outside the gene matches. In DNA, the CDR3 is TGTGCCAGCAGCTTGGATAGCGGGGGGGGCGCAGATACGCAGTATTTT. This sequence encodes CASSLDSGGGADTQYF.

As regards this clone: The junction departs from the called germline gene at one end, perhaps through a read error. The chain couples TRBV2 to TRBJ2-2, with TRBD2 matching 8 bases. The germline CDR1 and CDR2 sequences are SNHLY and FYNNEI. This CDR3 comprises 15 residues. CDR3 protein: CASSVLAANSGELFF. CDR3 nucleotides: TGTGCCAGCAGTGTACTAGCGGCGAACTCCGGGGAGCTGTTTTTT.

The V gene is TRBV10-3, the J gene TRBJ2-3; 7 positions match TRBD2. V lost 5 bases to trimming and J lost 2 bases; unmatched junction nucleotides: 7. CDR1 is ENHRY and CDR2 is SYGVKD in the germline V gene. The CDR3 length is 15 residues. CDR3 sequence: CAISRQGGVTDTQYF. CDR3 nucleotide sequence: TGTGCCATCAGTAGGCAGGGAGGGGTCACAGATACGCAGTATTTT.

The chain recombines TRBV4-2 with TRBJ1-6, with D maybe TRBD1 (6 bases). Germline loops: CDR1 LGHNA, CDR2 YNFKEQ. V lost 1 base, J lost 5 bases, and 12 bases lay in between. This CDR3 contains 16 residues. The CDR3 nucleotides are TGTGCCAGCAGCCAAGGAGGGGGGGGAGATAATTCACCCCTCCACTTT. It is translated as CASSQGGGGDNSPLHF.

The V call is TRBV9, the J call TRBJ2-3; TRBD2 aligns across 16 bases. Germline V gene lookup returns CDR1 SGDLS and CDR2 YYNGEE. The CDR3 contains 19 residues. Losses at the gene ends were 6 bases for V and 3 bases for J; bases not matched to a gene: 13. In nucleotides, the CDR3 is TGTGCCAGCAACCGAACGGGACTAGCGGGGGGGCCTGGAACAGATACGCAGTATTTT. It encodes CASNRTGLAGGPGTDTQYF.

V and J are TRBV2 and TRBJ1-6; 7 nucleotides align to TRBD1. The CDR3 totals 16 residues. The junction had 4 bases not matched to a gene; V was cut back by 5 bases and J by 0 bases. Germline CDR1 and CDR2: SNHLY and FYNNEI. The CDR3 loop reads CASSPGQSSYNSPLHF. CDR3 nucleotide sequence: TGTGCCAGCAGTCCGGGACAGAGCTCCTATAATTCACCCCTCCACTTT.

The chain combines TRBV6-5 with TRBJ2-3; 10 bases match TRBD2. CDR1 MNHEY and CDR2 SVGAGI come from the germline V gene. The V segment lost 8 bases and the J segment 6 bases; nucleotides outside the gene matches: 8. CDR3 length equals 14 residues. In DNA form, the CDR3 reads TGTGCCAGCGAGAGCGGGGGGGTCGGGGATACGCAGTATTTT. This codes for CASESGGVGDTQYF.

The gene calls are TRBV9 and TRBJ2-1; TRBD2 matches at 8 bases. Germline V lookup: CDR1 SGDLS, CDR2 YYNGEE. This CDR3 is 17 amino acids long. V lost 2 bases to trimming and J lost 0 bases; unmatched junction nucleotides: 7. The CDR3 DNA sequence: TGTGCCAGCAGCGTGTCACTAGCGGCCAGCTCCTACAATGAGCAGTTCTTC. Its protein product is CASSVSLAASSYNEQFF.

The chain uses TRBV6-1 and TRBJ1-6, with D hard to call. Between the trimmed V and J ends, which lost 3 bases and 3 bases, there was a span of 9 bases. This CDR3 comprises 15 residues. Germline V gives CDR1 MNHNS, CDR2 SASEGT. In DNA, the CDR3 is TGTGCCAGCAGTGATGAAGAGTTCTATAATTCACCCCTCCACTTT. Its protein product is CASSDEEFYNSPLHF.

This rearrangement joins TRBV7-2 to TRBJ1-5; possibly TRBD1 for D (5 bases). Trimming shortened V by 6 bases and J by 4 bases, and 16 bases separated the two germline ends. Germline CDR1 is SGHTA and CDR2 is FQGNSA. The CDR3 spans 15 residues. In DNA form, the CDR3 reads TGTGCCAGCAGTCAAGACGGGGGTGGGAATCAGCCCCAGCATTTT. Translated: CASSQDGGGNQPQHF.

The genes are TRBV18 and TRBJ2-7; 12 bases match TRBD1. The germline V gene encodes CDR1 KGHSH and CDR2 LQKENI. The CDR3 loop spans 14 amino acids. With 6 bases clipped from V and 5 bases from J, the junction kept 5 bases outside the gene matches. CDR3 nucleotide sequence: TGTGCCAGCTCTTACGGGACAGGGGGCAACGAGCAGTACTTC. Amino acid sequence: CASSYGTGGNEQYF.

The chain joins TRBV4-1 to TRBJ2-5, with D tentatively TRBD2 (6 bases). The V end lost 4 bases, the J end lost 5 bases, and 17 bases lay between the germline ends. This CDR3 has 15 residues. Germline values: CDR1 MGHRA, CDR2 YSYEKL. CDR3 sequence reads: CASSPRDWPGETQYF. DNA of the CDR3: TGCGCCAGCAGCCCCCGGGACTGGCCCGGGGAGACCCAGTACTTC.

The chain uses TRBV10-3 and TRBJ2-7; 9 bases match TRBD2. In germline, CDR1 is ENHRY, CDR2 SYGVKD. This CDR3 contains 13 residues. With 6 bases clipped from V and 5 bases from J, the junction kept 5 bases outside the gene matches. The CDR3 nucleotides read TGTGCCATCAGGGGGACTAGCTTGGACGAGCAGTACTTC. This translates into CAIRGTSLDEQYF.